The 6 T cell receptor beta chains presented below share a single source sample, sequenced in a study of T cell repertoires in cytomegalovirus infection. TCRdb recomputed calls from the reads with MiXCR, one row per CDR3 protein. The table has 200,000 to 300,000 distinct CDR3 sequences, roughly 9.1% seen once. Sequencing input: PBMCs. These receptors were obtained from a human donor in good health (CMV status not recorded). Some clones in this sample may be carry-over from other donors' samples.

This chain links TRBV12-5 with TRBJ2-1, with unresolved D. The CDR3 totals 15 residues. The V gene's germline CDR1 is LGHNT and CDR2 FRNRAP. V lost 0 bases and J lost 6, with 12 bases in between. In nucleotides, the CDR3 is TGTGCTAGTGGTTTGGTACAAGTGGTATTCAATGAGCAGTTCTTC. Translating it yields CASGLVQVVFNEQFF. The entire variable domain, with the rest obtained from reference TRBV12-5 and TRBJ2-1, is as follows: DARVTQTPRHKVTEMGQEVTMRCQPILGHNTVFWYRQTMMQGLELLAYFRNRAPLDDSGMPKDRFSAEMPDATLATLKIQPSEPRDSAVYFCASGLVQVVFNEQFFGPGTRLTVL.

Many counts were recorded for this clonotype. V is TRBV11-3 and J is TRBJ1-1; D uncertain. The germline gives CDR1 SGHNT, CDR2 YENEEA. The V end was cut by 0 bases, the J end by 0 bases, with 11 bases between. The CDR3 is made up of 16 amino acids. CDR3 loop: CASSLDLEIMNTEAFF. CDR3 in DNA: TGTGCCAGCAGCTTAGATTTAGAGATAATGAACACTGAAGCTTTCTTT.

This clonotype was seen more than once but under ten times. The J gene is TRBJ2-1, the V gene TRBV18; 9 bases align to TRBD1. Losses at the gene ends were 2 bases for V and 5 bases for J; bases not matched to a gene: 7. Germline CDR1 KGHSH, CDR2 LQKENI. The CDR3 loop spans 16 amino acids. In DNA, the CDR3 is TGTGCCAGCTCACCAAGGTTGACAGGGGGGGACAATGAGCAGTTCTTC. Its translation is CASSPRLTGGDNEQFF.

The V call is TRBV20-1, the J call TRBJ2-3; tentatively, D is TRBD1 (6 bases). This CDR3 spans 13 amino acids. The germline gives CDR1 DFQATT, CDR2 SNEGSKA (reference sequence). Trimming left V 0 bases short and J 14 bases short, with 18 bases between. The CDR3 region is CSARDRETGPLYF. For the CDR3, the DNA is TGCAGTGCTAGAGATAGGGAAACAGGGCCCCTGTATTTT.

This clonotype was found many times. The CDR3 nucleotides are TGTGCCAGCTGGGGACAGATGAACACTGAAGCTTTCTTT. Its translation: CASWGQMNTEAFF. The V call is TRBV7-2, the J call TRBJ1-1, with 7 positions matching TRBD1. CDR3 length: 13 residues. Germline V gene sequence: CDR1 SGHTA, CDR2 FQGNSA. The ends lost 8 bases at V and 0 bases at J; junction bases unmatched: 3.

This clonotype was counted between two and nine times. The CDR3 region has the DNA TGTGCCAGCACCATCGGGGGCGGAACTGAAGCTTTCTTT. Its protein product is CASTIGGGTEAFF. V and J are TRBV5-5 and TRBJ1-1, with a weak D call TRBD1 (6 bases). V was shortened by 6 bases and J by 5 bases, with 14 bases between the two germline ends. Germline V CDR1 and CDR2: SGHKS, YYEKEE (reference sequence). This CDR3 has 13 residues.